These 16 T cell receptor beta chains originate from one sample sequenced in a study of blood T cell repertoires in COVID-19. Measured with immunoSEQ multiplex PCR; TCRdb has only the in-frame clones, and not every one. The sample includes 130,000 or so clones, approximately 90% of them seen just once. The sequencing sample was made of peripheral blood. These receptors originate from a man aged 50 to 59 with active or convalescent COVID-19.

This clone was observed a single time. The junction does not match germline at one end; this may be a read error. The rearrangement joins TRBV2 to TRBJ1-1; 8 bases are a match to TRBD1. CDR3 length: 13 residues. Germline CDR1 is SNHLY and CDR2 is FYNNEI. The CDR3 loop is CASSEAGGYEAFF. The CDR3 DNA reads as TGTGCCAGCAGCGAAGCAGGGGGCTATGAAGCTTTCTTT.

The chain employs TRBV11-3 and TRBJ2-1; D possibly corresponds to TRBD2 (7 bases). V was clipped by 5 bases and J by 10 bases, with 12 bases between them. Germline CDR1 SGHNT, CDR2 YENEEA. The CDR3 spans 12 residues. The CDR3 DNA reads TGTGCCAGCAGCGGCGGGGGCTTCGAGCAGTTCTTC. Amino acid sequence: CASSGGGFEQFF.

The V call is TRBV11-2, the J call TRBJ2-7; perhaps TRBD1 as D (7 bases). The germline V gene has CDR1 SGHAT and CDR2 FQNNGV. The CDR3 totals 15 residues. V was cut by 5 bases and J by 3 bases, with 17 bases left in between. CDR3 in amino acids: CASSVPRGTVYEQYF. As DNA, the CDR3 is TGTGCCAGCAGCGTACCCCGCGGGACAGTCTACGAGCAGTACTTC.

The V call is TRBV30, the J call TRBJ2-3; TRBD2 might be the D (5 bases). Germline assignment: CDR1 GTSNPN and CDR2 SVGIG (reference sequence). This CDR3 contains 15 residues. Deletions cut 2 bases from V and 0 bases from J, with 12 bases between. The chain's CDR3 is CAWSNGEYSTDTQYF. CDR3 nucleotide sequence: TGTGCCTGGAGTAATGGGGAGTATAGCACAGATACGCAGTATTTT.

J is TRBJ1-1 and V is TRBV18; 7 bases line up with TRBD1. Germline CDR1 and CDR2: KGHSH and LQKENI. The CDR3 runs 15 residues. J lost 1 base, V lost 6 bases, and 8 bases had no gene match. CDR3 residues: CASSQTGDPNTEAFF. CDR3 nucleotide sequence: TGTGCCAGCTCTCAAACAGGGGACCCGAACACTGAAGCTTTCTTT. The complete variable domain, with remaining parts taken from reference TRBV18 and TRBJ1-1, reads NAGVMQNPRHLVRRRGQEARLRCSPMKGHSHVYWYRQLPEEGLKFMVYLQKENIIDESGMPKERFSAEFPKEGPSILRIQQVVRGDSAAYFCASSQTGDPNTEAFFGQGTRLTVV.

The chain uses TRBV29-1 and TRBJ1-1; possible D gene TRBD1, 5 bases. In germline, CDR1 is SQVTM, CDR2 ANQGSEA. The CDR3 runs to 12 residues. Trimming removed 4 bases from V and 4 bases from J, with 10 bases in between. In DNA, the CDR3 is TGCAGCGTTGTGGTACAGGTCACTGAAGCTTTCTTT. Translating it yields CSVVVQVTEAFF.

This clone was recorded once. The chain has TRBV28 and TRBJ2-1; D unclear. Between the trimmed V and J ends, which lost 7 bases and 7 bases, there was a span of 14 bases. This CDR3 is built from 13 residues. Per the germline V gene, CDR1 is MDHEN and CDR2 is SYDVKM. The CDR3: CASIPAGRNEQFF. Here the CDR3 DNA reads TGTGCCAGCATCCCAGCAGGTCGGAATGAGCAGTTCTTC.

The chain has TRBV7-2 and TRBJ2-7; 9 bases are shared with TRBD1. The germline V gene encodes CDR1 SGHTA and CDR2 FQGNSA. This CDR3 region has 14 residues. After removal of 6 bases from V and 4 bases from J, the junction contained 7 bases not matched to a gene. For the CDR3, the DNA is TGTGCCAGCAGTCCCGGGACAGGGCTTTACGAGCAGTACTTC. Encoded protein: CASSPGTGLYEQYF.

The chain joins TRBV5-1 to TRBJ2-5; maybe TRBD2 (5 bases). The length of the CDR3 is 13 residues. Germline CDR1 reads SGHRS; CDR2 reads YFSETQ. Trimming pared 4 bases from V and 0 bases from J, leaving 7 bases between. Here the CDR3 reads CASSREYQETQYF. The CDR3 DNA follows: TGCGCCAGCAGCAGGGAGTACCAAGAGACCCAGTACTTC.

V and J are TRBV5-6 and TRBJ1-5, with D perhaps TRBD1 (6 bases). Germline V gene lookup returns CDR1 SGHDT and CDR2 YYEEEE. The V gene lost 0 bases and the J gene lost 4 bases, with 8 bases spanning the gap. CDR3 size: 14 residues. The CDR3 loop is CASSLARGNQPQHF. In nucleotides, the CDR3 is TGTGCCAGCAGCTTGGCGAGGGGGAATCAGCCCCAGCATTTT.

This clone was recorded once. V is TRBV19 and J is TRBJ1-1; TRBD1 aligns across 7 bases. The CDR3 has 15 amino acids. The ends lost 5 bases at V and 0 bases at J; junction bases unmatched: 6. Germline V gene sequence: CDR1 LNHDA, CDR2 SQIVND (reference sequence). CDR3 in DNA: TGTGCCAGTAGTTCACAGGGGTCTATGAACACTGAAGCTTTCTTT. This codes for CASSSQGSMNTEAFF.

This clone was seen a single time. The rearrangement joins TRBV14 to TRBJ2-5; 8 bases are shared with TRBD2. With V trimmed by 4 bases and J by 5 bases, 6 bases remained unmatched. This CDR3 contains 14 residues. CDR1 and CDR2 from the germline V gene are SGHDN and FVKESK. CDR3 coding DNA: TGTGCCAGCAGCCCCGCGGGGGGAAGGGAGACCCAGTACTTC. This translates into CASSPAGGRETQYF.

The chain links TRBV19 to TRBJ2-1; the match to TRBD2 covers 10 bases. The CDR3 has 15 residues. Germline-derived CDR1 and CDR2 are LNHDA and SQIVND (reference sequence). V shed 9 bases, J shed 5 bases, and the junction held 10 bases outside the gene matches. The CDR3 nucleotides read TGTGCCAGCCGGACCGGGACTAGCGCTAACAATGAGCAGTTCTTC. Translating it yields CASRTGTSANNEQFF.

V usage is TRBV4-3 and J usage is TRBJ2-3, with 15 nucleotides matching TRBD2. The CDR3 covers 17 residues. After removal of 4 bases from V and 6 bases from J, the junction contained 8 bases not matched to a gene. Germline-derived CDR1 and CDR2 are LGHNA and YSLEER. CDR3 residues: CASSRRTSGGAGDTQYF. Written as DNA, the CDR3 is TGCGCCAGCAGCCGCCGGACTAGCGGGGGGGCCGGGGATACGCAGTATTTT.

The chain recombines TRBV19 with TRBJ1-1, with 8 bases identical to TRBD1. The germline CDR1 and CDR2 sequences are LNHDA and SQIVND (reference sequence). The junction had 3 bases not matched to a gene; V was cut back by 5 bases and J by 4 bases. The CDR3 consists of 13 residues. CDR3 nucleotide sequence: TGTGCCAGTAGTGTTGACAGGGGCACTGAAGCTTTCTTT. Its protein product is CASSVDRGTEAFF.

The V call is TRBV3-1 (or the pseudogene TRBV3-2), the J call TRBJ2-5; 11 bases agree with TRBD2. In germline, CDR1 is LGHDT, CDR2 YNNKEL (reference sequence). The CDR3 loop spans 17 amino acids. Trimming cost V 1 base and J 5 bases; bases outside gene matches: 9. CDR3 in DNA: TGTGCCAGCAGCCAAGTGCTAGCGGGGGGCGAGGGGGAGACCCAGTACTTC. It codes for CASSQVLAGGEGETQYF.